What follows are 8 T cell receptor beta chains derived from one specimen sequenced in a study of T cell responses to AZD1222 COVID-19 vaccine. Generated by immunoSEQ multiplex PCR, the TCRdb table keeps only in-frame clones and is missing some. The sample gives 150,000 to 200,000 clones, 85% to 95% of which show up once; around 1.3% is in the top ten. The sample was peripheral blood, taken on day 0 of AZD1222 vaccination. These receptors were obtained from an adult in good health.

The genes are TRBV11-2 and TRBJ2-3; D is possibly TRBD2 (6 bases). V lost 3 bases and J 4 bases, leaving 8 bases between the germline ends. Germline lookup yields CDR1 SGHAT and CDR2 FQNNGV. The CDR3 has 13 amino acids. The CDR3 DNA sequence: TGTGCCAGCAGCTTGGGGGGATCAGATACGCAGTATTTT. Amino acids: CASSLGGSDTQYF.

The J gene is TRBJ1-2, the V gene TRBV6-5; no definite D call. CDR3 size: 13 residues. Trimming left V 0 bases short and J 7 bases short, with 9 bases between. Germline V CDR1 and CDR2: MNHEY, SVGAGI. The CDR3 DNA sequence: TGTGCCAGCAGTTACTCGAGAACACTTGGCTACACCTTC. Translation gives CASSYSRTLGYTF.

The chain recombines TRBV6-2 or TRBV6-3 with TRBJ2-2, with 10 positions matching TRBD2. The trim removed 2 bases at V and 2 bases at J, leaving 5 bases unmatched. Germline V gene data show CDR1 as MNHEY and CDR2 as SVGEGT. This CDR3 region has 17 residues. The CDR3: CASSYRLAGVNTGELFF. The CDR3 DNA reads as TGTGCCAGCAGTTACCGACTAGCGGGTGTCAACACCGGGGAGCTGTTTTTT.

This chain links TRBV11-2 with TRBJ2-1; a possible D gene is TRBD2 (5 bases). Germline values: CDR1 SGHAT, CDR2 FQNNGV. Trimming shortened V by 5 bases and J by 2 bases, and 16 bases separated the two germline ends. CDR3 length equals 16 residues. The CDR3 loop is CASSADYQRAYNEQFF. CDR3 in DNA: TGTGCCAGCAGCGCTGACTACCAGAGGGCCTACAATGAGCAGTTCTTC.

This chain connects TRBV5-1 to TRBJ1-2; D possibly corresponds to TRBD1 (6 bases). This CDR3 is built from 16 residues. Germline V gene lookup returns CDR1 SGHRS and CDR2 YFSETQ. With 2 bases removed from V and 4 bases from J, the gap between germline ends came to 18 bases. This chain's CDR3 is CASSLGGEDIIYGYTF. The CDR3 nucleotides read TGCGCCAGCAGCTTAGGGGGTGAAGACATAATCTATGGCTACACCTTC.

The V and J genes are TRBV6-6 and TRBJ2-7; D is unclear. The CDR3 is made up of 15 amino acids. Trimming took 7 bases from V and 2 from J, leaving 18 bases between them. The germline V gene has CDR1 MNHNY and CDR2 SVGAGI (reference sequence). This CDR3 is CASTKAPVRPYEQYF. Written as DNA, the CDR3 is TGTGCCAGCACAAAAGCCCCGGTCCGGCCCTACGAGCAGTACTTC.

This chain links TRBV12-3 or TRBV12-4 with TRBJ1-2, with D possibly being TRBD1 (5 bases). The length of the CDR3 is 11 residues. The V end was cut by 3 bases, the J end by 7 bases, with 6 bases between. The chain's CDR3 is CASSFGAGYTF. For the CDR3, the DNA is TGTGCCAGCAGTTTCGGGGCTGGCTACACCTTC.

J is TRBJ2-5 and V is TRBV2; 15 positions match TRBD2. Germline V gene sequence: CDR1 SNHLY, CDR2 FYNNEI. V shed 5 bases and J 5 bases; nucleotides not matched to a gene: 9. This CDR3 has 17 amino acids. The DNA of the CDR3 is TGTGCCAGCAGTCTGAGCGGACTAGCGGGAGGGCGGGAGACCCAGTACTTC. Amino acids: CASSLSGLAGGRETQYF.